The 9 T cell receptor beta chains in this list originate from one sample, sequenced in a study of blood T cell repertoires in COVID-19. Repertoires were generated with immunoSEQ multiplex PCR, while TCRdb's copy carries only in-frame clones and drops some. The table records approximately 300,000 clones, around 90% of them present only once. Sequenced input: PBMCs or T cells enriched from blood (not recorded which). All receptors derive from a man aged 55 to 70 who had recovered from COVID-19.

The chain is built from TRBV28 and TRBJ2-5; 9 bases line up with TRBD2. V trimming: 10 bases; J trimming: 5 bases; junction bases outside the gene matches: 8. The CDR3 has 13 residues. Germline loops: CDR1 MDHEN, CDR2 SYDVKM. This CDR3 is CATTLAGVETQYF. The CDR3 bases are TGTGCCACCACTTTAGCGGGAGTTGAGACCCAGTACTTC.

V usage is TRBV5-1 and J usage is TRBJ2-3, with 10 bases identical to TRBD2. CDR1 SGHRS and CDR2 YFSETQ come from the germline V gene. V was clipped by 6 bases and J by 0 bases; unmatched bases: 13. The length of the CDR3 is 18 residues. CDR3 protein: CASTVARTSGTSTDTQYF. The CDR3 nucleotides are TGCGCCAGCACCGTTGCTCGGACTAGCGGAACTAGCACAGATACGCAGTATTTT. Together with reference TRBV5-1 and TRBJ2-3, the CDR3 gives the full variable domain: KAGVTQTPRYLIKTRGQQVTLSCSPISGHRSVSWYQQTPGQGLQFLFEYFSETQRNKGNFPGRFSGRQFSNSRSEMNVSTLELGDSALYLCASTVARTSGTSTDTQYFGPGTRLTVL.

The chain links TRBV6-4 to TRBJ2-7; a weak D match, TRBD1 (6 bases). The CDR3 loop spans 17 amino acids. Germline V gives CDR1 MRHNA, CDR2 SNTAGT. V shed 7 bases and J shed 1 base, with 23 bases lying between them. CDR3 in DNA: TGTGCCAGCAAATGTGGCGGGCAGGGGCGATTTTCCTACGAGCAGTACTTC. Protein sequence: CASKCGGQGRFSYEQYF.

The chain joins TRBV24-1 to TRBJ2-2; TRBD2 agrees at 11 bases. V lost 6 bases and J lost 1; bases outside the gene matches: 3. Per germline, CDR1 KGHDR and CDR2 SFDVKD. The CDR3 runs to 16 residues. CDR3 nucleotides: TGTGCCACCAGTAATCTAGCGGGAGGGAACACCGGGGAGCTGTTTTTT. It specifies CATSNLAGGNTGELFF.

This chain links TRBV7-2 with TRBJ2-7; D may be TRBD2 (5 bases). CDR1 is SGHTA, CDR2 FQGNSA, per germline. The CDR3 sequence is 17 residues long. Trimming stripped 2 bases from V and 0 bases from J, with 17 bases between. CDR3 amino acids: CASSLIARAGISYEQYF. Here the CDR3 DNA reads TGTGCCAGCAGCTTAATTGCCCGGGCGGGTATCTCCTACGAGCAGTACTTC. The entire variable domain, with the rest obtained from reference TRBV7-2 and TRBJ2-7, is as follows: GAGVSQSPSNKVTEKGKDVELRCDPISGHTALYWYRQSLGQGLEFLIYFQGNSAPDKSGLPSDRFSAERTGGSVSTLTIQRTQQEDSAVYLCASSLIARAGISYEQYFGPGTRLTVT.

This rearrangement joins TRBV2 to TRBJ2-7, with 8 bases lining up with TRBD2. This CDR3 spans 14 amino acids. V dropped 4 bases and J dropped 4; count of bases not matched to a gene: 6. Germline lookup yields CDR1 SNHLY and CDR2 FYNNEI. This CDR3 reads CASSVGSGRYEQYF. The DNA of the CDR3 is TGTGCCAGCAGTGTTGGAAGCGGGAGATACGAGCAGTACTTC.

The chain carries TRBV6-6 and TRBJ2-1; 7 bases align to TRBD2. CDR3 size: 15 residues. Per the germline V gene, CDR1 is MNHNY and CDR2 is SVGAGI (reference sequence). Unmatched junction bases numbered 7, after V lost 8 bases and J lost 0 bases. The CDR3, as DNA: TGTGCCAGCGGGGGGGGTCAGAGCTCCTACAATGAGCAGTTCTTC. Translated: CASGGGQSSYNEQFF.

J is TRBJ1-6 and V is TRBV3-1 (or the pseudogene TRBV3-2); 7 positions agree with TRBD1. J lost 0 bases, V lost 5 bases, and 10 bases had no gene match. The CDR3 is 18 amino acids. Looked up from germline, CDR1 is LGHDT and CDR2 is YNNKEL (reference sequence). Written as DNA, the CDR3 is TGTGCCAGCAGCTACAGGGGATCAACAAGCTCCTATAATTCACCCCTCCACTTT. It translates to CASSYRGSTSSYNSPLHF.

The chain is built from TRBV24-1 and TRBJ2-3, with 7 bases lining up with TRBD2. The length of the CDR3 is 16 residues. The V gene's germline CDR1 is KGHDR and CDR2 SFDVKD. The V gene end was trimmed by 1 base and the J gene end by 6 bases; junction bases not matched to a gene: 9. The CDR3 DNA sequence: TGTGCCACCAGTGATTTCTCAGCGGGGAAAGGCGATACGCAGTATTTT. Protein: CATSDFSAGKGDTQYF.